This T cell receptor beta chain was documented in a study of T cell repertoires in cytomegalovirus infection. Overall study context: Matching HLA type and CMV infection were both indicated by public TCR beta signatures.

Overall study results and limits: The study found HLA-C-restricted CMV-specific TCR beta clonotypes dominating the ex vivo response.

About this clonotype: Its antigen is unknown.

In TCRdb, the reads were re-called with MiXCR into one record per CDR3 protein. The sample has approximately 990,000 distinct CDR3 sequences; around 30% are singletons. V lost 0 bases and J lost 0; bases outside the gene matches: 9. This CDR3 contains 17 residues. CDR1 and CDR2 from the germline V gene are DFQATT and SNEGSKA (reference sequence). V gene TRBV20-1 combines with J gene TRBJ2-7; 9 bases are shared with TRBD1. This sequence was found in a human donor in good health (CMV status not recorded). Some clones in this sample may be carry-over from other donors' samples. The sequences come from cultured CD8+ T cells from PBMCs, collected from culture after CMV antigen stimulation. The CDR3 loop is CSARDLGGTGPSYEQYV. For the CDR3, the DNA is TGCAGTGCTAGAGATCTTGGCGGGACAGGGCCCTCCTACGAGCAGTACGTC.